This TCR beta chain was observed in a study of T-cell memory formation after mild COVID-19. Findings and caveats of the study: Mainly CM and EM harbored the contracting CD4+ clones; mainly EMRA harbored the CD8+ ones. In second-wave clones peaking day 37, SARS-CoV-2 specificity remained unconfirmed. CD4/CD8 balance held among clones contracting day 15 to 85, and later expanders leaned CD4+.

From 5'RACE with constant-segment primers came TCR alpha and TCR beta cDNA libraries that carried sample barcodes and UMIs. TCRdb reprocessed the 5' RACE reads via MiXCR and lists one record per CDR3 protein. The sample carries about 350,000 distinct CDR3 sequences, 14% recorded once. This clonotype was observed at least ten times. What it binds is unknown. CDR1 DFQATT and CDR2 SNEGSKA come from the germline V gene (reference sequence). V lost 5 bases and J lost 3, with 10 bases in between. This CDR3 contains 12 residues. The source material was PBMCs or a T cell subset sorted from them (not recorded which). The chain is built from TRBV20-1 and TRBJ1-2; D gene unclear. This TCR derives from a man between 18 and 29 years old who had mild COVID-19 (a few samples of this study predate the infection). Cell type and time point are not known. CDR3 in DNA: TGCAGTGCTCTCCCCGGGTACTATGGCTACACCTTC. Its protein is CSALPGYYGYTF.